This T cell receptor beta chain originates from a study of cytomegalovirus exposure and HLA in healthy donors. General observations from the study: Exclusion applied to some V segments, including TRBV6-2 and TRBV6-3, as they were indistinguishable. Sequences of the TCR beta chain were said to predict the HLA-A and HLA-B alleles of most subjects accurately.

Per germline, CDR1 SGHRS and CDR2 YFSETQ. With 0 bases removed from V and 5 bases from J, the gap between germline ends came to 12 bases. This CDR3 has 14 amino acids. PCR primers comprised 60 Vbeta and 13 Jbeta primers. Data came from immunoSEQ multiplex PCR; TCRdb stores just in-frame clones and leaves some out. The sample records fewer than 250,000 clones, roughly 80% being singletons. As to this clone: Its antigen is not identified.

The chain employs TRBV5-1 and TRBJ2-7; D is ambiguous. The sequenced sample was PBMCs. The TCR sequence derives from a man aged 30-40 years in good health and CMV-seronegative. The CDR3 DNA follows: TGCGCCAGCAGCTTGGTTTCGGGTAAGGACGAGCAGTACTTC. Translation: CASSLVSGKDEQYF.